This T cell receptor beta chain was documented in a study of blood T cell repertoires in COVID-19. The CDR3 has 12 residues. Germline CDR1 is SNHLY and CDR2 is FYNNEI. The V and J ends lost 6 bases and 15 bases respectively, with 15 bases between them. TCRdb's table, derived via immunoSEQ multiplex PCR, lists solely in-frame clones and lacks some. The sample shows roughly 150,000 clones, approximately 80% of them seen only once. Sequenced material: PBMCs or T cells enriched from blood (not recorded which). The origin of this receptor is a man between 70 and 80 years old who had been exposed to COVID-19. V and J are TRBV2 and TRBJ1-6, with unresolved D. CDR3 sequence: CASSPTGSLLHF. The CDR3 DNA sequence: TGTGCCAGCAGCCCTACGGGGTCTCTCCTCCACTTT.